This T cell receptor (beta chain) appears in the sequencing data of a study of blood T cell repertoires in COVID-19. The wider study: T cells, B-cell-depleted T cells, or PBMCs supplied cDNA or gDNA.

Study processing details: Reference gene primer amplification gave nucleated cell count estimates. This table comes from immunoSEQ multiplex PCR, and its TCRdb copy is limited to in-frame clones, with some not included. D and trimming come from the DNA, and the V and J calls and clone size come from that table. This sample has about 44,000 clones, with over 85% found just once. Only one count was recorded for this clone. This TCR was sampled from a man aged 50-59 years with COVID-19, enrolled during active disease. The material sequenced was peripheral blood.

CDR3 in amino acids: CASSPGGGYEKLFF. In DNA, the CDR3 is TGTGCCAGCAGCCCGGGCGGGGGCTATGAAAAACTGTTTTTT. V gene TRBV5-6 combines with J gene TRBJ1-4; a weak D match, TRBD1 (6 bases). The CDR3 totals 14 residues. Looked up from germline, CDR1 is SGHDT and CDR2 is YYEEEE. V was clipped by 4 bases and J by 6 bases, with 13 bases between them.